The entry below describes one TCR beta chain. Its antigen remains unknown. The CDR3 loop spans 20 amino acids. From germline, CDR1 is SGHKS and CDR2 YYEKEE (reference sequence). The V end was cut by 7 bases, the J end by 0 bases, with 32 bases between. Assay: immunoSEQ multiplex PCR; the TCRdb copy retains only in-frame clones and omits some. The sample shows under 45,000 clones, over 90% of them seen only once. These data are taken from a study of graft-versus-host responses after intestinal transplantation. As for the study in general: As for transplant type, recipients had multivisceral, liver-intestinal, or isolated intestinal grafts.

Study-wide findings and caveats: Within allografts, high graft-versus-host to host-versus-graft clonal ratios were seen among patients with graft-donor T cell macrochimerism.

The clonotype comes from a human patient who received an intestinal transplant, so some T cells may come from the graft donor. The sequencing here drew on PBMCs, taken around 720 days after intestinal transplantation. The V call is TRBV5-5, the J call TRBJ2-7; D tentatively fits TRBD1 or TRBD2 (7 bases each). CDR3 nucleotides: TGTGCCAGCTTCTTCGGGGCGGGGGTAAGACAGGGCATACCCTCCTACGAGCAGTACTTC. As protein: CASFFGAGVRQGIPSYEQYF.